The rows below give T cell receptor beta chains drawn from one sample of a study of T-cell reconstitution after alpha-beta-depleted transplantation in children. From the PCR reads, TCRdb called clonotypes with MiXCR, one entry per CDR3 protein. The data show around 270,000 distinct CDR3 sequences, with roughly a tenth seen just once and roughly 7% held by the top ten. The sample was PBMCs, taken before TCRalphabeta/CD19-depleted stem cell transplant. The receptor source for this set is a boy in the first two years of life with acute myeloid leukemia, due to receive a stem cell transplant. Both conserved end residues are part of each CDR3. The D gene is left open where the match is weak. The size of a clone is reported for some rows only, either as once, few or many, or as a class for expanded clones.

clone_size	j_call	cdr3_length	d_call	v_call	cdr3_aa	cdr3_nt
many	TRBJ2-2	13	NA	TRBV7-9	CASSWGHTGELFF	TGTGCCAGCAGCTGGGGACACACCGGGGAGCTGTTTTTT
NA	TRBJ1-2	18	NA	TRBV20-1	CSARARGGSSLGYYGYTF	TGCAGTGCTAGAGCAAGGGGGGGGAGTTCCTTAGGATACTATGGCTACACCTTC
many	TRBJ2-5	11	NA	TRBV12-3/TRBV12-4	CASSLRVAQYF	TGTGCCAGCAGCCTAAGGGTGGCCCAGTACTTC
many	TRBJ2-1	15	TRBD2	TRBV4-2	CASSQAGLADHEQFF	TGTGCCAGCAGCCAAGCGGGACTAGCAGATCATGAGCAGTTCTTC
many	TRBJ2-7	13	NA	TRBV28	CASSLPQGHEQYF	TGTGCCAGCAGTTTACCGCAGGGCCACGAGCAGTACTTC
many	TRBJ2-6	15	NA	TRBV3-1	CASSQGNSGANVLTF	TGTGCCAGCAGCCAAGGGAACTCTGGGGCCAACGTCCTGACTTTC
many	TRBJ1-4	14	NA	TRBV6-5	CASRGSGRREKLFF	TGTGCCAGCAGGGGGTCTGGTCGGAGAGAAAAACTGTTTTTT
many	TRBJ2-7	15	NA	TRBV7-8	CASSDPNRIPYEQYF	TGTGCCAGCAGCGACCCAAACAGGATACCCTACGAGCAGTACTTC
many	TRBJ1-1	14	NA	TRBV12-3/TRBV12-4	CASSFWGAQTEAFF	TGTGCCAGCAGTTTTTGGGGGGCGCAAACTGAAGCTTTCTTT
few	TRBJ2-7	14	NA	TRBV20-1	CSARATRGVYEQYF	TGCAGTGCTAGAGCTACTAGGGGGGTCTACGAGCAGTACTTC
many	TRBJ2-6	15	NA	TRBV7-8	CASSAHRVGANVLTF	TGTGCCAGCAGCGCCCACAGGGTTGGGGCCAACGTCCTGACTTTC
many	TRBJ1-1	13	NA	TRBV6-2/TRBV6-3	CASSYDRQTEAFF	TGTGCCAGCAGTTACGATCGACAGACTGAAGCTTTCTTT
many	TRBJ2-7	12	TRBD1	TRBV7-6	CASSAPGGEQYF	TGTGCCAGCAGCGCACCAGGGGGCGAGCAGTACTTC
many	TRBJ2-3	16	TRBD1	TRBV5-1	CASSPMTGGGTDTQYF	TGCGCCAGCAGCCCGATGACAGGGGGCGGCACAGATACGCAGTATTTT
many	TRBJ2-3	14	NA	TRBV7-3	CASSSGQNTDTQYF	TGTGCCAGCAGCTCTGGACAGAACACAGATACGCAGTATTTT
many	TRBJ2-5	14	TRBD1	TRBV12-3/TRBV12-4	CASSPGTGVKTQYF	TGTGCCAGCAGTCCCGGGACAGGGGTGAAGACCCAGTACTTC
many	TRBJ2-7	12	TRBD1	TRBV7-6	CASSSGQAEQYF	TGTGCCAGCAGCTCGGGACAGGCCGAGCAGTACTTC
NA	TRBJ2-2	15	NA	TRBV9	CASSVGDSSRRELFF	TGTGCCAGCAGCGTAGGAGACTCTTCGAGGCGGGAGCTGTTTTTT
few	TRBJ1-6	14	NA	TRBV12-3/TRBV12-4	CASSLSRDNSPLHF	TGTGCCAGCAGTTTGTCGAGGGATAATTCACCCCTCCACTTT
many	TRBJ2-7	17	TRBD2	TRBV27	CASSLSPPGTSSYEQYF	TGTGCCAGCAGTTTATCCCCCCCCGGGACTAGCTCCTACGAGCAGTACTTC
NA	TRBJ1-5	13	NA	TRBV20-1	CSARRDSNQPQHF	TGCAGTGCTAGACGGGACAGCAATCAGCCCCAGCATTTT
many	TRBJ2-7	14	NA	TRBV6-1	CASRAATGPRGQYF	TGTGCCAGCAGGGCCGCGACAGGACCGAGGGGGCAGTACTTC
NA	TRBJ2-7	14	TRBD1	TRBV12-3/TRBV12-4	CASSLAGTGGEQYF	TGTGCCAGCAGTTTAGCTGGGACAGGGGGCGAGCAGTACTTC
few	TRBJ2-7	15	TRBD2	TRBV4-3	CASSQARLAVYEQYF	TGCGCCAGCAGCCAAGCACGACTAGCGGTCTACGAGCAGTACTTC
NA	TRBJ2-1	14	NA	TRBV18	CASSLGLKKDEQFF	TGTGCCAGCTCGTTGGGACTCAAGAAGGATGAGCAGTTCTTC
many	TRBJ2-2	14	TRBD2	TRBV5-1	CASLPSGGPGELFF	TGCGCCAGCCTCCCCAGCGGGGGGCCCGGGGAGCTGTTTTTT
NA	TRBJ2-1	17	TRBD2	TRBV20-1	CSARDPYLAGAYNEQFF	TGCAGTGCTAGAGACCCGTATCTAGCGGGAGCGTACAATGAGCAGTTCTTC
NA	TRBJ1-1	16	TRBD1	TRBV10-2	CASSETGGIMNPEAFF	TGCGCCAGCAGCGAGACAGGGGGCATTATGAACCCTGAAGCTTTCTTT
many	TRBJ2-3	19	TRBD2	TRBV7-2	CASSLALTGGGLGTDTQYF	TGTGCCAGCAGCTTAGCCCTGACTGGCGGGGGGTTGGGCACAGATACGCAGTATTTT
NA	TRBJ2-2	14	NA	TRBV19	CASRFGGNTGELFF	TGTGCCAGTAGATTCGGGGGGAACACCGGGGAGCTGTTTTTT
few	TRBJ2-3	18	TRBD2	TRBV7-8	CASSLDLAGGPSTDTQYF	TGTGCCAGCAGCTTAGACCTAGCGGGGGGGCCTAGCACAGATACGCAGTATTTT
many	TRBJ2-7	12	TRBD1	TRBV20-1	CSASVTGGEQYF	TGCAGTGCTAGCGTGACAGGGGGCGAGCAGTACTTC
many	TRBJ1-5	16	TRBD1	TRBV18	CASSPSGGQSNQPQHF	TGTGCCAGCTCACCATCAGGGGGACAAAGCAATCAGCCCCAGCATTTT
many	TRBJ2-2	16	TRBD2	TRBV6-1	CASSGLALSNTGELFF	TGTGCCAGCAGTGGACTAGCGTTGTCGAACACCGGGGAGCTGTTTTTT
many	TRBJ2-5	14	NA	TRBV28	CASYPSQPQETQYF	TGTGCCAGCTATCCTTCACAGCCCCAAGAGACCCAGTACTTC
many	TRBJ1-1	13	TRBD1	TRBV4-3	CASSQDRQGEAFF	TGCGCCAGCAGCCAAGATAGACAGGGGGAAGCTTTCTTT
many	TRBJ2-7	9	NA	TRBV2	CASTGEQYF	TGTGCCAGTACAGGCGAGCAGTACTTC
many	TRBJ2-5	12	TRBD1	TRBV9	CASTGTDETQYF	TGTGCCAGCACCGGGACAGATGAGACCCAGTACTTC
few	TRBJ1-4	15	TRBD1	TRBV30	CAWRGQGTTNEKLFF	TGTGCCTGGAGGGGACAGGGGACAACTAATGAAAAACTGTTTTTT
few	TRBJ2-7	17	TRBD2	TRBV4-3	CASSQERELAGPYEQYF	TGCGCCAGCAGCCAAGAAAGGGAACTAGCGGGGCCCTACGAGCAGTACTTC
many	TRBJ2-5	13	NA	TRBV5-1	CASSFGAQETQYF	TGCGCCAGCAGCTTCGGGGCCCAAGAGACCCAGTACTTC
few	TRBJ2-5	14	NA	TRBV7-3	CASSFLGREETQYF	TGTGCCAGCAGCTTTTTAGGGCGCGAGGAGACCCAGTACTTC
NA	TRBJ2-3	15	NA	TRBV7-9	CASSFGTYHTDTQYF	TGTGCCAGCAGCTTCGGGACTTACCACACAGATACGCAGTATTTT
many	TRBJ2-5	14	TRBD2	TRBV6-1	CASSVRGGWETQYF	TGTGCCAGCAGCGTTCGGGGGGGCTGGGAGACCCAGTACTTC